This T cell receptor (beta chain) was captured by sequencing in a study of neoadjuvant nivolumab and ipilimumab in lung cancer. Regarding the study as a whole: Higher pretherapy blood TCR richness went with higher resected-tumor richness.

The repertoire was sequenced with immunoSEQ multiplex PCR; TCRdb's copy has only in-frame clones and lacks some. The sample holds some 5,600 clones; 90% to 95% are singletons and the top ten take under 4%. Turning to this clone: Its cognate antigen is unknown.

Germline assignment: CDR1 MNHEY and CDR2 SVGAGI. The CDR3 is 14 amino acids. V lost 4 bases to trimming and J lost 1 base, with 10 bases between them. Material: blood, obtained after neoadjuvant nivolumab, alone or with ipilimumab, at or shortly before surgery. V usage is TRBV6-5 and J usage is TRBJ1-1; D remains unclear. The clonotype originates from an adult with non-small cell lung cancer. Some clones in this sample may be carry-over from other donors' samples. DNA of the CDR3: TGTGCCAGCAGTTCCCGATTCAAGAACACTGAAGCTTTCTTT. It translates to CASSSRFKNTEAFF.